Listed below are T cell receptor beta chains from one sample, sequenced in a study of blood T cell repertoires in COVID-19. TCRdb keeps only in-frame clones here, not all; method: immunoSEQ multiplex PCR. The data contain roughly 300,000 clones, roughly 90% of them singletons. Input material: peripheral blood. The receptors stem from a woman aged 25 to 45 with COVID-19, enrolled during active disease. CDR3s include the opening cysteine and the closing phenylalanine or tryptophan. Fields, in order: J gene, D gene, clone size, V gene, CDR3 DNA, CDR3 protein. A D gene is named only where the DNA matches it firmly. A row's size may be missing; if present it is once, few, many or a size class.

j_gene: TRBJ1-4
d_gene: TRBD1
abundance: NA
v_gene: TRBV7-8
CDR3nt: TGTGCCAGCAGCCTCAGACTATCAGGGGGGCCCAATGAAAAACTGTTTTTT
CDR3aa: CASSLRLSGGPNEKLFF

j_gene: TRBJ1-4
d_gene: NA
abundance: once
v_gene: TRBV6-5
CDR3nt: TGTGCCAGCAGTTATCAGGGGAATGAAAAACTGTTTTTT
CDR3aa: CASSYQGNEKLFF

j_gene: TRBJ2-2
d_gene: TRBD2
abundance: NA
v_gene: TRBV11-2
CDR3nt: TGTGCCAGCAGCTTAGAGCGGAGTAGCGGGTGGGTCACCGGGGAGCTGTTTTTT
CDR3aa: CASSLERSSGWVTGELFF

j_gene: TRBJ1-2
d_gene: TRBD1
abundance: NA
v_gene: TRBV10-3
CDR3nt: TGTGCCATCGCGGGGCAGGGGGCAATCTATGGCTACACCTTC
CDR3aa: CAIAGQGAIYGYTF

j_gene: TRBJ2-3
d_gene: TRBD2
abundance: NA
v_gene: TRBV2
CDR3nt: TGTGCCACGGCGGGTCTAGCGGGGCTCGGGGCAGATACGCAGTATTTT
CDR3aa: CATAGLAGLGADTQYF

j_gene: TRBJ2-4
d_gene: NA
abundance: NA
v_gene: TRBV6-6
CDR3nt: TGTGCCAGCAGAGACGGTGGGGCGACACCGAACATTCAGTACTTC
CDR3aa: CASRDGGATPNIQYF

j_gene: TRBJ2-7
d_gene: TRBD1
abundance: NA
v_gene: TRBV6-5
CDR3nt: TGTGCCAGCAGTACCGGGACAGCCTTCTACGAGCAGTACTTC
CDR3aa: CASSTGTAFYEQYF

j_gene: TRBJ1-6
d_gene: TRBD1
abundance: NA
v_gene: TRBV2
CDR3nt: TGTGCCAGCAGTGAACAGGGGGCCGGTAGTTCACCCCTCCACTTT
CDR3aa: CASSEQGAGSSPLHF

j_gene: TRBJ1-2
d_gene: TRBD1
abundance: NA
v_gene: TRBV5-6
CDR3nt: TGTGCCAGCAGCTGGGGACAGGAATCCTTCTATGGCTACACCTTC
CDR3aa: CASSWGQESFYGYTF

j_gene: TRBJ2-7
d_gene: TRBD1
abundance: NA
v_gene: TRBV9
CDR3nt: TGTGCCAGCAGCGCCGCGGGACAGGGGGATTACGAGCAGTACTTC
CDR3aa: CASSAAGQGDYEQYF

j_gene: TRBJ2-7
d_gene: NA
abundance: NA
v_gene: TRBV4-1
CDR3nt: TGCGCCAGCAGCCCGGGACAAACAGCTTCCTACGAGCAGTACTTC
CDR3aa: CASSPGQTASYEQYF

j_gene: TRBJ2-7
d_gene: NA
abundance: NA
v_gene: TRBV5-8
CDR3nt: TGTGCCAGCCACACCGTGGACAGTCAATCCTACGAGCAGTACTTC
CDR3aa: CASHTVDSQSYEQYF

j_gene: TRBJ2-3
d_gene: NA
abundance: NA
v_gene: TRBV5-4
CDR3nt: TGTGCCAGCAGCTCAGACAAGACAGATACGCAGTATTTT
CDR3aa: CASSSDKTDTQYF

j_gene: TRBJ1-6
d_gene: NA
abundance: NA
v_gene: TRBV9
CDR3nt: TGTGCCAGCAGCGTAGGAGGGGGTTGGAGAAATTCACCCCTCCACTTT
CDR3aa: CASSVGGGWRNSPLHF

j_gene: TRBJ2-1
d_gene: NA
abundance: NA
v_gene: TRBV11-3
CDR3nt: TGTGCCAGCAGCTTAGGTGGACTAAAAAACTACAATGAGCAGTTCTTC
CDR3aa: CASSLGGLKNYNEQFF

j_gene: TRBJ2-7
d_gene: NA
abundance: NA
v_gene: TRBV11-2
CDR3nt: TGTGCCAGCAGCGGAGGGAGGGGGACGAATCCCTACGAGCAGTACTTC
CDR3aa: CASSGGRGTNPYEQYF

j_gene: TRBJ2-6
d_gene: NA
abundance: once
v_gene: TRBV7-6
CDR3nt: TGTGCCAGCAGTTTACGGGTTTCTGGGGCCAACGTCCTGACTTTC
CDR3aa: CASSLRVSGANVLTF

j_gene: TRBJ1-2
d_gene: NA
abundance: NA
v_gene: TRBV5-4
CDR3nt: TGTGCCAGCAGCTTGGACGGGAACTATGGCTACACCTTC
CDR3aa: CASSLDGNYGYTF

j_gene: TRBJ1-2
d_gene: NA
abundance: NA
v_gene: TRBV6-1
CDR3nt: TGTGCCAGCAGTGAAGCCCTGACAGGACTCTATGGCTACACCTTC
CDR3aa: CASSEALTGLYGYTF

j_gene: TRBJ2-2
d_gene: TRBD1
abundance: few
v_gene: TRBV7-8
CDR3nt: TGTGCCAGCATCATCCAGGGGGCGGACACCGGGGAGCTGTTTTTT
CDR3aa: CASIIQGADTGELFF

j_gene: TRBJ2-5
d_gene: TRBD2
abundance: NA
v_gene: TRBV3-1/TRBV3-2
CDR3nt: TGTGCCAGCAGCCAAGGGGGTAGCGGGGAAGAGACCCAGTACTTC
CDR3aa: CASSQGGSGEETQYF

j_gene: TRBJ2-7
d_gene: TRBD1
abundance: NA
v_gene: TRBV25-1
CDR3nt: TGTGCCAGCAGTTACGGACAGGGGGCCTACGAGCAGTACTTC
CDR3aa: CASSYGQGAYEQYF

j_gene: TRBJ2-2
d_gene: NA
abundance: NA
v_gene: TRBV24-1
CDR3nt: TGTGCCACCAGCTCCCCGGCGGGCATCGGGGAGCTGTTTTTT
CDR3aa: CATSSPAGIGELFF

j_gene: TRBJ2-5
d_gene: TRBD1
abundance: NA
v_gene: TRBV7-8
CDR3nt: TGTGCCAGCAGTTTTACAGGGGGGCAAGAGACCCAGTACTTC
CDR3aa: CASSFTGGQETQYF

j_gene: TRBJ1-2
d_gene: TRBD1
abundance: NA
v_gene: TRBV6-5
CDR3nt: TGTGCCAGCAGCCCCGGGACAGGGGTTGGCTACACCTTC
CDR3aa: CASSPGTGVGYTF

j_gene: TRBJ2-3
d_gene: TRBD2
abundance: NA
v_gene: TRBV5-5
CDR3nt: TGTGCCAGCAGCTTGGAGGGGCGGCGGGGGGATGGCAGTACGCAGTATTTT
CDR3aa: CASSLEGRRGDGSTQYF

j_gene: TRBJ1-2
d_gene: NA
abundance: NA
v_gene: TRBV14
CDR3nt: TGTGCCAGCAGCCTCGTGGGGCCGGGTGGCTACACCTTC
CDR3aa: CASSLVGPGGYTF

j_gene: TRBJ1-5
d_gene: TRBD1
abundance: NA
v_gene: TRBV27
CDR3nt: TGTGCCAGCAGTCTGACAGGGATGAATCAGCCCCAGCATTTT
CDR3aa: CASSLTGMNQPQHF

j_gene: TRBJ1-6
d_gene: NA
abundance: NA
v_gene: TRBV28
CDR3nt: TGTGCCAGCAGTTTATCAGGGGTCGGGTATGATTCACCCCTCCACTTT
CDR3aa: CASSLSGVGYDSPLHF

j_gene: TRBJ1-1
d_gene: NA
abundance: NA
v_gene: TRBV6-5
CDR3nt: TGTGCCAGCAGGACAGGAAGCACTGAAGCTTTCTTT
CDR3aa: CASRTGSTEAFF

j_gene: TRBJ2-5
d_gene: NA
abundance: NA
v_gene: TRBV29-1
CDR3nt: TGCAGCGTTGAACCACCAGGGAGGGAGACCCAGTACTTC
CDR3aa: CSVEPPGRETQYF

j_gene: TRBJ2-1
d_gene: NA
abundance: NA
v_gene: TRBV2
CDR3nt: TGTGCCAGCAGCCTATACAATGAGCAGTTCTTC
CDR3aa: CASSLYNEQFF

j_gene: TRBJ2-3
d_gene: NA
abundance: NA
v_gene: TRBV27
CDR3nt: TGTGCCAGCACGGCTATGTGGGCTTCAGATACGCAGTATTTT
CDR3aa: CASTAMWASDTQYF

j_gene: TRBJ2-1
d_gene: NA
abundance: NA
v_gene: TRBV6-5
CDR3nt: TGTGCCAGCGCTGACAGGCCGGGGAGGGATGAGCAGTTCTTC
CDR3aa: CASADRPGRDEQFF

j_gene: TRBJ2-7
d_gene: NA
abundance: NA
v_gene: TRBV19
CDR3nt: TGTGCCAGTAGTATGCGGGCGGGGTTGGGTTACGAGCAGTACTTC
CDR3aa: CASSMRAGLGYEQYF

j_gene: TRBJ2-7
d_gene: NA
abundance: few
v_gene: TRBV27
CDR3nt: TGTGCCACCGGAGTTGCGGGGGCATCCTACGAGCAGTACTTC
CDR3aa: CATGVAGASYEQYF

j_gene: TRBJ2-7
d_gene: NA
abundance: NA
v_gene: TRBV5-1
CDR3nt: TGCGCCAGCAGACAGTCCTACGAGCAGTACTTC
CDR3aa: CASRQSYEQYF

j_gene: TRBJ1-2
d_gene: TRBD1
abundance: NA
v_gene: TRBV10-3
CDR3nt: TGTGCCATCAGTGGACAGGGATATGGCTACACCTTC
CDR3aa: CAISGQGYGYTF

j_gene: TRBJ2-1
d_gene: NA
abundance: NA
v_gene: TRBV7-8
CDR3nt: TGTGCCAGCAGTTCAGACCGGGACATAAATTTTATTGAGCAGTTCTTC
CDR3aa: CASSSDRDINFIEQFF

j_gene: TRBJ1-6
d_gene: TRBD1
abundance: NA
v_gene: TRBV6-5
CDR3nt: TGTGCCAGCAGAGACAGGGGCTATAATTCACCCCTCCACTTT
CDR3aa: CASRDRGYNSPLHF

j_gene: TRBJ1-3
d_gene: TRBD1
abundance: NA
v_gene: TRBV19
CDR3nt: TGTGCCAGTAGTATGCGCGGACAGGGCGCTGGAAACACCATATATTTT
CDR3aa: CASSMRGQGAGNTIYF

j_gene: TRBJ2-7
d_gene: TRBD1
abundance: NA
v_gene: TRBV11-2
CDR3nt: TGTGCCAGCAGCCCTATATCTCGAAGGACAGGGGCCCGCTACGAGCAGTACTTC
CDR3aa: CASSPISRRTGARYEQYF

j_gene: TRBJ2-2
d_gene: NA
abundance: few
v_gene: TRBV5-6
CDR3nt: TGTGCCGGGCGGCAGACAGGCTCCGGGGAGCTGTTTTTT
CDR3aa: CAGRQTGSGELFF

j_gene: TRBJ2-5
d_gene: TRBD1
abundance: NA
v_gene: TRBV28
CDR3nt: TGTGCCAGCACTCAACAGGGGGCAGGGGAGACCCAGTACTTC
CDR3aa: CASTQQGAGETQYF

j_gene: TRBJ1-2
d_gene: NA
abundance: few
v_gene: TRBV19
CDR3nt: TGTGCCAGTGCTGCCACAGGGCAGGGTGGCTACACCTTC
CDR3aa: CASAATGQGGYTF

j_gene: TRBJ1-1
d_gene: NA
abundance: NA
v_gene: TRBV7-2
CDR3nt: TGTGCCAGCAGTTACAGGGAAAACACTGAAGCTTTCTTT
CDR3aa: CASSYRENTEAFF

j_gene: TRBJ2-5
d_gene: NA
abundance: NA
v_gene: TRBV7-9
CDR3nt: TGTGCCAGCAGTCGTGACAGAGATAGAGAGACCCAGTACTTC
CDR3aa: CASSRDRDRETQYF

j_gene: TRBJ2-1
d_gene: NA
abundance: NA
v_gene: TRBV10-3
CDR3nt: TGTGCCATCAGTGAGTCGACACTAGCCGACAATGAGCAGTTCTTC
CDR3aa: CAISESTLADNEQFF

j_gene: TRBJ2-7
d_gene: TRBD2
abundance: NA
v_gene: TRBV4-1
CDR3nt: TGCGCCAGCAGCCGGACTAGCGGGGAGAACGAGCAGTACTTC
CDR3aa: CASSRTSGENEQYF

j_gene: TRBJ1-6
d_gene: TRBD1
abundance: few
v_gene: TRBV7-9
CDR3nt: TGTGCCAGCAGCCCGCCTGGACAGGCCCATAATTCACCCCTCCACTTT
CDR3aa: CASSPPGQAHNSPLHF